One sample yielded the 21 T cell receptor beta chains listed below, sequenced in a study of tumor-infiltrating lymphocytes in localized non-small cell lung cancer. Assay: immunoSEQ multiplex PCR; the TCRdb copy retains only in-frame clones and omits some. The table has around 13,000 clones, about four fifths seen once; the top ten hold approximately 12%. The material sequenced was lung tumor tissue. These receptors were collected from a human donor with non-small cell lung cancer.

This clone was counted a single time. The DNA of the CDR3 is TGCAGCGTCGCTAGGGATGGCTATGGCTACACCTTC. It encodes CSVARDGYGYTF. The chain employs TRBV29-1 and TRBJ1-2; D gene uncertain. Trimming cost V 6 bases and J 4 bases, with 12 bases left between them. The CDR3 loop spans 12 amino acids. Per the germline V gene, CDR1 is SQVTM and CDR2 is ANQGSEA. The whole variable domain, filled in from reference TRBV29-1 and TRBJ1-2, reads SAVISQKPSRDICQRGTSLTIQCQVDSQVTMMFWYRQQPGQSLTLIATANQGSEATYESGFVIDKFPISRPNLTFSTLTVSNMSPEDSSIYLCSVARDGYGYTFGSGTRLTVV.

This clone was picked up one time. The genes are TRBV30 and TRBJ1-5; possibly TRBD1 for D (5 bases). The CDR3 spans 14 residues. Germline lookup yields CDR1 GTSNPN and CDR2 SVGIG (reference sequence). V lost 1 base and J 6 bases, leaving 13 bases between the germline ends. CDR3 residues: CAWSGWGNGQPQHF. CDR3 nucleotide sequence: TGTGCCTGGAGTGGGTGGGGGAACGGTCAGCCCCAGCATTTT. The full variable domain, completed using reference TRBV30 and TRBJ1-5, is SQTIHQWPATLVQPVGSPLSLECTVEGTSNPNLYWYRQAAGRGLQLLFYSVGIGQISSEVPQNLSASRPQDRQFILSSKKLLLSDSGFYLCAWSGWGNGQPQHFGDGTRLSIL.

This clone came up once. This rearrangement joins TRBV5-1 to TRBJ2-1; TRBD1 matches at 9 bases. The length of the CDR3 is 16 residues. V trimming: 4 bases; J trimming: 6 bases; junction bases outside the gene matches: 11. Germline V lookup: CDR1 SGHRS, CDR2 YFSETQ. For the CDR3, the DNA is TGCGCCAGCAGCCGGGACTCGGGACAGGGTAGCAATGAGCAGTTCTTC. Residues: CASSRDSGQGSNEQFF.

This chain uses TRBV2 with TRBJ1-1; 8 bases line up with TRBD1. With V trimmed by 6 bases and J by 8 bases, 5 bases remained unmatched. Germline CDR1 SNHLY, CDR2 FYNNEI. The CDR3 runs to 12 residues. DNA of the CDR3: TGTGCCAGCAGGGAGGACAGGGCCGAAGCTTTCTTT. Translating it yields CASREDRAEAFF.

This clone was seen a handful of times. V gene TRBV6-5 combines with J gene TRBJ2-1; 14 nucleotides line up with TRBD2. The CDR3 covers 15 residues. CDR1 is MNHEY, CDR2 SVGAGI, per germline. V lost 4 bases and J lost 9; bases outside the gene matches: 5. The CDR3 is CASSSTGTSGGEQFF. DNA of the CDR3: TGTGCCAGCAGTTCCACCGGGACTAGCGGGGGTGAGCAGTTCTTC.

This chain links TRBV27 with TRBJ1-5; D gene uncertain. The CDR3 runs to 13 residues. Germline CDR1 MNHEY, CDR2 SMNVEV (reference sequence). With 5 bases removed from V and 9 bases from J, the gap between germline ends came to 14 bases. The CDR3 loop reads CASSPGGIGPQHF. The DNA for the CDR3 is TGTGCCAGCAGTCCCGGAGGAATCGGGCCCCAGCATTTT.

V usage is TRBV19 and J usage is TRBJ1-2; TRBD1 aligns across 7 bases. V was clipped by 6 bases and J by 7 bases; unmatched bases: 20. Germline V CDR1 and CDR2: LNHDA, SQIVND (reference sequence). CDR3 length: 17 amino acids. In DNA form, the CDR3 reads TGTGCCAGTAGACCACCTACCGGGACAGTTGGTTACGGTGGCTACACCTTC. It specifies CASRPPTGTVGYGGYTF.

This clone was counted between two and nine times. The V gene is TRBV30, the J gene TRBJ2-2; 9 bases are a match to TRBD1. CDR3 length equals 15 residues. The J segment lost 3 bases and the V segment lost 1 base, leaving 3 bases of the junction unmatched. Per the germline V gene, CDR1 is GTSNPN and CDR2 is SVGIG (reference sequence). The CDR3 nucleotides are TGTGCCTGGAGTGACAGGGGGCGTGACACCGGGGAGCTGTTTTTT. It yields the protein CAWSDRGRDTGELFF.

This clone has just a few counts. The chain has TRBV27 and TRBJ1-1; D not resolved. Trimming removed 0 bases at V and 5 bases at J, with 13 bases between. CDR1 is MNHEY and CDR2 is SMNVEV in the germline V gene (reference sequence). The CDR3 extends over 15 amino acids. Here the CDR3 DNA reads TGTGCCAGCAGTTTATCGAGGCTGGGAAATACTGAAGCTTTCTTT. It encodes CASSLSRLGNTEAFF.

The J gene is TRBJ2-3, the V gene TRBV2; D perhaps matches TRBD2 (5 bases). The V gene's germline CDR1 is SNHLY and CDR2 FYNNEI. With 8 bases removed from V and 0 bases from J, the gap between germline ends came to 21 bases. The CDR3 has 17 residues. The CDR3 coding sequence is TGTGCCAGCTATACTATGAAGGGAGCTACTAGCACAGATACGCAGTATTTT. It encodes CASYTMKGATSTDTQYF.

V gene TRBV27 combines with J gene TRBJ2-2; 12 positions match TRBD2. Germline CDR1 MNHEY, CDR2 SMNVEV (reference sequence). Trimming cost V 7 bases and J 4 bases; bases outside gene matches: 13. The CDR3 length is 18 residues. Here the CDR3 DNA reads TGTGCCAGCAACCTACGGCGGACTAGCGGGACTGGCACCGGGGAGCTGTTTTTT. Translated, it gives CASNLRRTSGTGTGELFF.

This clone was observed a few times. This chain connects TRBV9 to TRBJ1-1; D may be TRBD1 (5 bases). CDR3 length: 15 amino acids. Germline CDR1 and CDR2: SGDLS and YYNGEE. V shed 4 bases and J shed 4 bases, with 17 bases lying between them. The DNA of the CDR3 is TGTGCCAGCAGCCCCCTGGTGCGTAGGGGCACTGAAGCTTTCTTT. It encodes CASSPLVRRGTEAFF. The variable domain in full, completed from reference TRBV9 and TRBJ1-1, reads DSGVTQTPKHLITATGQRVTLRCSPRSGDLSVYWYQQSLDQGLQFLIQYYNGEERAKGNILERFSAQQFPDLHSELNLSSLELGDSALYFCASSPLVRRGTEAFFGQGTRLTVV.

V is TRBV19 and J is TRBJ1-5; D might be TRBD1 (5 bases). Germline CDR1 and CDR2: LNHDA and SQIVND (reference sequence). V shed 1 base and J shed 3 bases, with 10 bases lying between them. The CDR3 has 15 amino acids. As DNA, the CDR3 is TGTGCCAGTAGTATAGGACAGACCTACAATCAGCCCCAGCATTTT. Translated, it gives CASSIGQTYNQPQHF.

This clone was recorded a few times. The chain has TRBV29-1 and TRBJ2-4, with D unresolved. The CDR3 length is 15 residues. Germline lookup yields CDR1 SQVTM and CDR2 ANQGSEA. V lost 0 bases, J lost 10 bases, and 19 bases lay in between. This CDR3 reads CSVEDRGERARIQYF. The CDR3 DNA sequence: TGCAGCGTTGAAGATCGTGGGGAAAGGGCCAGAATTCAGTACTTC.

The chain carries TRBV5-5 and TRBJ1-5, with D unresolved. This CDR3 has 15 amino acids. CDR1 is SGHKS and CDR2 is YYEKEE in the germline V gene (reference sequence). Trimming shortened V by 0 bases and J by 4 bases, and 11 bases separated the two germline ends. The CDR3 protein is CASSLEGGRNQPQHF. For the CDR3, the DNA is TGTGCCAGCAGCTTGGAGGGTGGGAGGAATCAGCCCCAGCATTTT.

The table lists this clone with a count of one. The rearrangement uses TRBV9 and TRBJ2-7; D gene unclear. Germline CDR1 reads SGDLS; CDR2 reads YYNGEE. The germline V and J ends were trimmed by 1 base and 5 bases, with 13 bases remaining between them. The CDR3 totals 14 residues. The CDR3 DNA reads as TGTGCCAGCAGCGTATCGGCTAGACCTCACGAGCAGTACTTC. Protein sequence: CASSVSARPHEQYF. Looking up the rest from reference TRBV9 and TRBJ2-7 gives the full variable domain: DSGVTQTPKHLITATGQRVTLRCSPRSGDLSVYWYQQSLDQGLQFLIQYYNGEERAKGNILERFSAQQFPDLHSELNLSSLELGDSALYFCASSVSARPHEQYFGPGTRLTVT.

The chain combines TRBV7-2 with TRBJ2-7, with a tentative D call TRBD1 (6 bases). V lost 2 bases and J 0 bases, leaving 11 bases between the germline ends. This CDR3 is built from 15 residues. Germline V lookup: CDR1 SGHTA, CDR2 FQGNSA. In DNA, the CDR3 is TGTGCCAGCAGCTTATCGGCAGGGGCCTCCTACGAGCAGTACTTC. It codes for CASSLSAGASYEQYF.

The J gene is TRBJ2-1, the V gene TRBV10-3; no reliable D call. V lost 8 bases, J lost 7 bases, and 9 bases lay in between. CDR1 and CDR2 (germline): ENHRY, SYGVKD. The CDR3 loop spans 11 amino acids. CDR3 nucleotides: TGTGCCATCCGAGGTGGAAATGAGCAGTTCTTC. It translates to CAIRGGNEQFF.

This chain uses TRBV7-9 with TRBJ2-7, with D maybe TRBD1 (5 bases). Germline CDR1 and CDR2: SEHNR and FQNEAQ (reference sequence). The germline V and J ends were trimmed by 0 bases and 3 bases, with 6 bases remaining between them. CDR3 length equals 13 residues. The CDR3 DNA is TGTGCCAGCAGCTTAGCCAGGGACTACGAGCAGTACTTC. Its protein is CASSLARDYEQYF.

Only a few counts were recorded for this clone. The chain recombines TRBV5-1 with TRBJ1-2, with 8 positions matching TRBD1. Germline trimming cut 4 bases from V and 2 bases from J; bases unmatched to any gene: 7. Germline-derived CDR1 and CDR2 are SGHRS and YFSETQ. CDR3 length equals 15 residues. The CDR3 is CASSHGQGQNYGYTF. The DNA for the CDR3 is TGCGCCAGCAGCCATGGACAGGGCCAAAACTATGGCTACACCTTC.

The rearrangement links TRBV5-6 to TRBJ1-1; the D is unclear. The V gene's germline CDR1 is SGHDT and CDR2 YYEEEE. Trimming shortened V by 0 bases and J by 1 base, and 7 bases separated the two germline ends. This CDR3 has 14 residues. Here the CDR3 DNA reads TGTGCCAGCAGCTTGGCAGGTGCGAACACTGAAGCTTTCTTT. This codes for CASSLAGANTEAFF.